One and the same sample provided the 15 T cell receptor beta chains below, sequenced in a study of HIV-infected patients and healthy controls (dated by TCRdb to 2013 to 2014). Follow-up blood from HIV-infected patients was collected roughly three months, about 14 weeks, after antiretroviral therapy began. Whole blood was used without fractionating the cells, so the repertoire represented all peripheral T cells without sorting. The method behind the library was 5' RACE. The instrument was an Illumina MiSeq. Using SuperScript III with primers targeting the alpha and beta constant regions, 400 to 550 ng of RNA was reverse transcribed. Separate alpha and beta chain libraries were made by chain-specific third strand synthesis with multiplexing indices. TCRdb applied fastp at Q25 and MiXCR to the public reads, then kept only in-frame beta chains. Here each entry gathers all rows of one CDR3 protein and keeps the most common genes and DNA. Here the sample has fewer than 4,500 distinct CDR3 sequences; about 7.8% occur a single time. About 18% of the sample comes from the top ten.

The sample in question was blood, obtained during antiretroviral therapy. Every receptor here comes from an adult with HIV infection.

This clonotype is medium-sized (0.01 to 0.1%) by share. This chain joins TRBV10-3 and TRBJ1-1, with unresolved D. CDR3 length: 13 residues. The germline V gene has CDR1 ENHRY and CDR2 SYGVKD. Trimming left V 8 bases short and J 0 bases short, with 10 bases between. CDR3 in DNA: TGTGCCATCGGGAACGTCCTGAACACTGAAGCTTTCTTT. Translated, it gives CAIGNVLNTEAFF.

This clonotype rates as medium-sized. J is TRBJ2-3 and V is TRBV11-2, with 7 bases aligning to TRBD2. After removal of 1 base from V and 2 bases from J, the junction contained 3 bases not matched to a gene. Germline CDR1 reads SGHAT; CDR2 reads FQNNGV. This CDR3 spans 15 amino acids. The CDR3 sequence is CASSLGSGPTDTQYF. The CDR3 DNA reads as TGTGCCAGCAGCTTAGGTAGCGGGCCCACAGATACGCAGTATTTT.

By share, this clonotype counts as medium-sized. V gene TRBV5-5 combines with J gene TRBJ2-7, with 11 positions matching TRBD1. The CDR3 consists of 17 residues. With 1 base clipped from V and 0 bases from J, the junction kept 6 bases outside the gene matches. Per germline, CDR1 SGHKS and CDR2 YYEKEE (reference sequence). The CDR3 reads CASSLNRDRGNSYEQYV. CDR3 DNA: TGTGCCAGCAGCTTGAACCGGGACAGGGGGAACTCCTACGAGCAGTACGTC.

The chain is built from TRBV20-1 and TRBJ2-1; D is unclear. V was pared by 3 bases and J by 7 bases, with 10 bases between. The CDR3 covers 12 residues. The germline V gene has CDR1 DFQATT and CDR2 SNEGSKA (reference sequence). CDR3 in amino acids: CSARDQFNEQFF. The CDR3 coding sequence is TGCAGTGCTAGGGATCAGTTTAATGAGCAGTTCTTC.

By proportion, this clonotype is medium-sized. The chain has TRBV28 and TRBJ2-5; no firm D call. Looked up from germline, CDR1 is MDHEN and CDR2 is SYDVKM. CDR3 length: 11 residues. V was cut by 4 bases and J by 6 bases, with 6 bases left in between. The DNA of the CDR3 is TGTGCCAGCAGTTACCTGCAGACCCAGTACTTC. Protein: CASSYLQTQYF.

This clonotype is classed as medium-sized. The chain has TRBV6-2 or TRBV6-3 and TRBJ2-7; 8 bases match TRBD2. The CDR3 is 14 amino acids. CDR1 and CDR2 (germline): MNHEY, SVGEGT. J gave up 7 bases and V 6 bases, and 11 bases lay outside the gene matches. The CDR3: CASRNPPGGTEQYF. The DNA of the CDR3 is TGTGCCAGCAGAAACCCCCCGGGGGGGACTGAGCAGTACTTC.

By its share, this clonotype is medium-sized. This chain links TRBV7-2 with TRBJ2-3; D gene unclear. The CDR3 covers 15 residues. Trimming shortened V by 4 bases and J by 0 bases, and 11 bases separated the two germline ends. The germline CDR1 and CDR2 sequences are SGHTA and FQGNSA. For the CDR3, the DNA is TGTGCCAGCAGCTATTCCGCGGCTAGCACAGATACGCAGTATTTT. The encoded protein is CASSYSAASTDTQYF.

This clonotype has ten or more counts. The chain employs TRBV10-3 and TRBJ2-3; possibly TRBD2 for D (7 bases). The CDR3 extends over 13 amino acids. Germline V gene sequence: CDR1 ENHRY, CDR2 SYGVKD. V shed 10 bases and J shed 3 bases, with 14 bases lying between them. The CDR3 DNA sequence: TGTGCCACAAGGGGGGGGGGTACAGATACGCAGTATTTT. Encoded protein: CATRGGGTDTQYF.

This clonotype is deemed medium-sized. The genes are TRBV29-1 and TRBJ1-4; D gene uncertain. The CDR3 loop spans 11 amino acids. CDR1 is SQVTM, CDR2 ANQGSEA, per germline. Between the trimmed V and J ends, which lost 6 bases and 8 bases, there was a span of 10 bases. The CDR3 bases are TGCAGCGTCATTTTCTTGGAAAAACTGTTTTTT. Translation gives CSVIFLEKLFF.

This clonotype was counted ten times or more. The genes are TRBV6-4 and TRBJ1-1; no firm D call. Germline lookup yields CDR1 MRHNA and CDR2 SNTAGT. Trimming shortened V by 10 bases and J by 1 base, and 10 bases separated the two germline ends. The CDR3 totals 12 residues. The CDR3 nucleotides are TGTGCCACCCATAGACAGAACACTGAAGCTTTCTTT. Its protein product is CATHRQNTEAFF.

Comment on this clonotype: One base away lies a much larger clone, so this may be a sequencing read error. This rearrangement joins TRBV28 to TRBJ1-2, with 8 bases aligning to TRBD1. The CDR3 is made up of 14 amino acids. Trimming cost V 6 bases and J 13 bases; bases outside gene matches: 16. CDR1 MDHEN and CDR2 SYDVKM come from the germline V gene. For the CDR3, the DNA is TGTGCCAGCAGCGGAGTACAGGGGGTGTTGGGTTGCACCTTC. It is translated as CASSGVQGVLGCTF.

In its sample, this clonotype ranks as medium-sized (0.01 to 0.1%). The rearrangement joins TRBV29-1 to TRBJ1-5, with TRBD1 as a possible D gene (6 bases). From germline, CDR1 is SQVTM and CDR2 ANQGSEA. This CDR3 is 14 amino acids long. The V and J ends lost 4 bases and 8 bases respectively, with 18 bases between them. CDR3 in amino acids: CSVADVGGREPQHF. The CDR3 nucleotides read TGCAGCGTTGCCGACGTGGGGGGCAGGGAGCCCCAGCATTTT.

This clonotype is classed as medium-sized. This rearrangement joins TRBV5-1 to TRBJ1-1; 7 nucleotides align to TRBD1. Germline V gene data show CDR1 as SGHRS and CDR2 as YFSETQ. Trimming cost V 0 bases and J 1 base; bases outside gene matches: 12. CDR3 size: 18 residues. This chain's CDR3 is CASSLDRLRGRKNTEAFF. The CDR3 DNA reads TGCGCCAGCAGCTTGGACCGTCTCAGGGGGAGAAAGAACACTGAAGCTTTCTTT.

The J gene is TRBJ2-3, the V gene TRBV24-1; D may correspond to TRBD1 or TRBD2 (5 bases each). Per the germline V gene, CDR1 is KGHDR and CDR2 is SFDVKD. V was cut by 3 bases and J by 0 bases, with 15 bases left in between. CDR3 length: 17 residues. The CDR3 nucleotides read TGTGCCACCAGTGATCCTAGACGTGGGGACAGCACAGATACGCAGTATTTT. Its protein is CATSDPRRGDSTDTQYF.

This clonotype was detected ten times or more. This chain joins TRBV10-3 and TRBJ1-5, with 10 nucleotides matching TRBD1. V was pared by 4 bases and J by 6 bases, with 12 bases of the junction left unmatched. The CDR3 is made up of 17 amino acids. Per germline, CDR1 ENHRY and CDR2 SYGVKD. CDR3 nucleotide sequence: TGTGCCATCAGTGTGCCGGGACAGGGGTTTATGAGTCAGCCCCAGCATTTT. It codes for CAISVPGQGFMSQPQHF.